This T cell receptor beta chain was identified during a study of blood T cell repertoires in COVID-19. TCRdb's copy holds only in-frame clones and misses some; the assay was immunoSEQ multiplex PCR. Among about 140,000 clones listed, about 90% were seen once. This CDR3 comprises 14 residues. The V gene's germline CDR1 is GTSNPN and CDR2 SVGIG (reference sequence). The V segment lost 8 bases and the J segment 2 bases; nucleotides outside the gene matches: 8. Sample: PBMCs or T cells enriched from blood (not recorded which). V gene TRBV30 combines with J gene TRBJ2-2; TRBD1 matches at 7 bases. The origin of this receptor is a man between 60 and 75 years old who had recovered from COVID-19. In DNA form, the CDR3 reads TGTGCCGGAAACCGGGACAGTAACACCGGGGAGCTGTTTTTT. Translated: CAGNRDSNTGELFF.